A selection of T cell receptor beta chains follows, all from one sample in a study of T cells after yellow fever vaccination. TCRdb re-analysed the 5' RACE reads in MiXCR, keeping a single row per CDR3 protein. The sample shows about 30,000 distinct CDR3 sequences, around 4.3% of them seen only once. This specimen was CD8+ T cells sorted from PBMCs, taken 5 days after the yellow fever booster vaccination. Receptor source: a man aged 25-40 years who received the YFV17D yellow fever vaccine. The CDR3 runs from the conserved cysteine through the conserved F or W. D genes are given only for firm matches. Size is stated as once, few, many, or a class for an expanded clone.

TRBJ2-5 | many | - | TRBV2 | TGTGCCAGCAGTGAAGAGCGGAAATCCCAAGAGACCCAGTACTTC | CASSEERKSQETQYF
TRBJ2-5 | many | TRBD1 | TRBV5-1 | TGCGCCAGCAGCAACCGGGACAGACTTCAAGAGACCCAGTACTTC | CASSNRDRLQETQYF
TRBJ2-1 | many | TRBD2 | TRBV4-2 | TGTGCCAGCAGCCCTCAGGGACTAGCGGGAAACTATGAGCAGTTCTTC | CASSPQGLAGNYEQFF
TRBJ2-7 | many | TRBD2 | TRBV6-2/TRBV6-3 | TGTGCCAGCAGTTACTCGTCTAGCGGCACCCCCTACGAGCAGTACTTC | CASSYSSSGTPYEQYF
TRBJ2-7 | many | TRBD1 | TRBV25-1 | TGTGCCAGTGGCTACGGGACAGGGGCCTACGAGCAGTACTTC | CASGYGTGAYEQYF
TRBJ2-5 | many | TRBD2 | TRBV29-1 | TGCAGCGTGGGACTAGCGGGAAAGGAGACCCAGTACTTC | CSVGLAGKETQYF
TRBJ1-2 | medium-sized | - | TRBV7-9 | TGTGCCAGCAGCTTAGCTATGGTATATGGCTACACCTTC | CASSLAMVYGYTF
TRBJ2-3 | many | - | TRBV2 | TGTGCCAGCAGGCTATACTTCACAGATACGCAGTATTTT | CASRLYFTDTQYF
TRBJ2-1 | many | - | TRBV5-1 | TGCGCCAGCAGCTTGTTTCCCGGGGGAGATGAGCAGTTCTTC | CASSLFPGGDEQFF
TRBJ1-2 | many | - | TRBV3-1 | TGTGCCAGCAGCCAAGACTATGGCTACACCTTC | CASSQDYGYTF
TRBJ2-5 | many | TRBD1 | TRBV12-3/TRBV12-4 | TGTGCCAGCAGTAACAGGGGGCTTGAAGAGACCCAGTACTTC | CASSNRGLEETQYF
TRBJ2-7 | many | TRBD2 | TRBV5-1 | TGCGCCAGCAGCTTGGCCGGGACTAGCGGGGGGTACGAGCAGTACTTC | CASSLAGTSGGYEQYF
TRBJ2-7 | many | TRBD2 | TRBV15 | TGTGCCACACACAGCGGGAGTGCCCTCGACGAGCAGTACTTC | CATHSGSALDEQYF
TRBJ2-7 | many | TRBD2 | TRBV7-9 | TGTGCCAGCAGCTCCAGCAGGCGACTAGCGGGAGTCGAGCAGTACTTC | CASSSSRRLAGVEQYF
TRBJ2-3 | many | - | TRBV7-2 | TGTGCCAGCAGCCCTCTTGTAGGCCCCGAGGGAACGCAGTATTTT | CASSPLVGPEGTQYF
TRBJ2-1 | many | TRBD2 | TRBV5-6 | TGTGCCAGCAGCATCGGGACTAGCGGGAGAAATGAGCAGTTCTTC | CASSIGTSGRNEQFF
TRBJ2-7 | many | - | TRBV20-1 | TGCAGTGCTAGAGATCTGGATGGCTCCTACGAGCAGTACTTC | CSARDLDGSYEQYF
TRBJ1-4 | many | - | TRBV5-1 | TGCGCCAGCAGCTTGGACGCACTTAATGAAAAACTGTTTTTT | CASSLDALNEKLFF
TRBJ2-7 | many | - | TRBV7-8 | TGTGCCAGCAGACCCGTCAGCTCCTACGAGCAGTACTTC | CASRPVSSYEQYF
TRBJ2-7 | many | TRBD2 | TRBV29-1 | TGCAGCGTGGGTACTAGCGGGAGAGATGACGAGCAGTACTTC | CSVGTSGRDDEQYF